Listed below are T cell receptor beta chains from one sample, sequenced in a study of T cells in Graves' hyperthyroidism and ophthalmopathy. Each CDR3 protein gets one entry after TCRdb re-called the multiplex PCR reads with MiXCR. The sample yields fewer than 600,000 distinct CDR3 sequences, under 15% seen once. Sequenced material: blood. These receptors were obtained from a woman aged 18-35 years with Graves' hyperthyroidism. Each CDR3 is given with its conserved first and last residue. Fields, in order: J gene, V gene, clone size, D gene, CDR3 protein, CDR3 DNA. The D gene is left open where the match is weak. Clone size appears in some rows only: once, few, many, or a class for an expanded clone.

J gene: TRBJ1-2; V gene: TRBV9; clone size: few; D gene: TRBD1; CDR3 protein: CASSADPGQGGYTF; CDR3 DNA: TGTGCCAGCAGCGCTGACCCGGGACAGGGTGGCTACACCTTC
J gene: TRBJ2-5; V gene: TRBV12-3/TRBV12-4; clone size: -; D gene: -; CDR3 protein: CASRARGRQETQYF; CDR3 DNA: TGTGCCAGCAGGGCTAGGGGCCGGCAAGAGACCCAGTACTTC
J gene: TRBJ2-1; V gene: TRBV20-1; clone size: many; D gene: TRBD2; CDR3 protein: CSALGLAGDPNEQFF; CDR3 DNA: TGCAGTGCCCTTGGACTAGCGGGAGATCCCAATGAGCAGTTCTTC
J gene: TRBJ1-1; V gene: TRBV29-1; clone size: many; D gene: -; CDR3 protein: CSVTGFVSTYTEAFF; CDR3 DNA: TGCAGCGTCACAGGGTTTGTATCGACTTACACTGAAGCTTTCTTT
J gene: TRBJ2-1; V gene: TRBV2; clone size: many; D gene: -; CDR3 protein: CASSDRPWDEQFF; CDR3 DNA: TGTGCCAGCAGTGACAGACCGTGGGATGAGCAGTTCTTC
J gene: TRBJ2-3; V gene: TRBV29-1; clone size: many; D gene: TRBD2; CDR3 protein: CSAPTSGSPDTQYF; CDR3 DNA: TGCAGCGCGCCGACTAGCGGGAGCCCAGATACGCAGTATTTT
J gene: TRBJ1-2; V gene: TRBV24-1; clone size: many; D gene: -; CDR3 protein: CATRSRGENYGYTF; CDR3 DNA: TGTGCCACCAGGAGCCGTGGGGAGAACTATGGCTACACCTTC
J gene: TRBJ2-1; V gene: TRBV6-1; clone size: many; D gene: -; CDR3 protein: CASRRIDEQFF; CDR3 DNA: TGTGCCAGCAGAAGAATTGATGAGCAGTTCTTC
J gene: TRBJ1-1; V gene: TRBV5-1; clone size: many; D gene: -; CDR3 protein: CASSQLRQGSTEAFF; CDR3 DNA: TGCGCCAGCAGCCAGCTCCGGCAGGGAAGCACTGAAGCTTTCTTT
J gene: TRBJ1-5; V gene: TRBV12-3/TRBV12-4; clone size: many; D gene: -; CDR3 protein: CASSLQGIGNQPQHF; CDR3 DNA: TGTGCCAGCAGTTTACAGGGAATAGGGAATCAGCCCCAGCATTTT
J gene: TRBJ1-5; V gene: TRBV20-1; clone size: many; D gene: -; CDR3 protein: CSAKLDSPNQPQHF; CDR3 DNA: TGCAGTGCTAAACTGGACAGCCCTAATCAGCCCCAGCATTTT
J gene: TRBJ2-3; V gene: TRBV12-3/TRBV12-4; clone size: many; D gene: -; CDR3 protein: CASSLPSLTDTQYF; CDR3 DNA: TGTGCCAGCAGTTTACCATCGCTCACAGATACGCAGTATTTT
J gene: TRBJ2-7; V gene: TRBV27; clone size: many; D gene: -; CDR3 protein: CASSLPYEQYF; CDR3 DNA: TGTGCCAGCAGTTTACCCTACGAGCAGTACTTC